The rows below give T cell receptor beta chains drawn from one sample of a study of blood T cell repertoires in COVID-19. Method: immunoSEQ multiplex PCR; TCRdb's copy keeps in-frame clones and lacks some. This table has hundreds of thousands of clones, more than 85% appearing once. Input material: peripheral blood. The source is a man aged 70 or older with acute or convalescent COVID-19. The CDR3 runs from the conserved cysteine through the conserved F or W.

V,CDR3
TRBV30,CAWSEQGPGVQYF
TRBV28,CASSSTLSYGYTF
TRBV6-5,CASSYTGTGNYEQYF
TRBV7-8,CASSTQGPLEPQHF
TRBV30,CAWSSRAGQPQHF
TRBV5-1,CASSPVGGFSTDTQYF
TRBV6-6,CASSYGTGESGYTF
TRBV3-1/TRBV3-2,CASSQSDMLNQPQHF
TRBV18,CASSRLSGYSYNEQFF
TRBV19,CASSIVQGALDTQYF
TRBV5-1,CASSDGLAGATGELFF
TRBV28,CASSPSAGSLNYGYTF
TRBV12-3/TRBV12-4,CASTQLNQPQHF
TRBV7-2,CASSPLKLGQGPNYGYTF
TRBV28,CASREVRRDYEQYF
TRBV6-5,CASSYSTDRGYEQYF
TRBV28,CASSFAGLYGYTF
TRBV12-3/TRBV12-4,CASSFSAGQPQHF
TRBV2,CASSDSGGALETQYF
TRBV7-9,CASGLAGDHEQFF
TRBV9,CASSVDTGDEQYF
TRBV9,CASSPPWGDHRGYTF
TRBV9,CASSKASGGRTGELFF
TRBV11-2,CASSLARGTEAFF
TRBV10-3,CATQPGLAGGTFF
TRBV20-1,CSASGTYEQYF
TRBV3-1/TRBV3-2,CASSQVPGGYGYTF
TRBV3-1/TRBV3-2,CASSQATENTEAFF
TRBV5-5,CASSLGGQGTSYEQYF
TRBV2,CASRRTSGGENEQFF
TRBV5-1,CASSPRSGQGYQPQHF
TRBV6-5,CASSPGTYSYEQYF
TRBV7-3,CASRPAGETGELFF
TRBV19,CASSIASGAYNEQFF
TRBV24-1,CATSDRTRNSNQPQHF
TRBV19,CASSIDYRGTETQYF
TRBV5-1,CASSLAQAGEAFF
TRBV28,CASSPGQTRTDTQYF
TRBV28,CASRGAGLEKLFF
TRBV5-1,CASSLPSGVQETQYF
TRBV24-1,CATSDNSYGYTF
TRBV24-1,CATEATGGNTIYF
TRBV14,CASSHRGPTEAFF
TRBV11-1,CASSEGLRPHEQYF
TRBV28,CASSPRGPTDTQYF
TRBV5-4,CASSLGRLTSSYEQYF
TRBV7-2,CASSYTGNEQYF
TRBV15,CATSGAQGLGTGELFF
TRBV6-5,CASKGDRANSPLHF
TRBV5-5,CASSLGSRGGAPQHF
TRBV28,CASSLGTGSYGYTF
TRBV7-9,CASSLFFVIRF
TRBV30,CAWSYGLAGGPETQYF
TRBV10-3,CAISDTGTSLSGNTIYF